Shown below are 8 T cell receptor beta chains from a single sample sequenced in a study of blood T cell repertoires in COVID-19. The table came from immunoSEQ multiplex PCR; TCRdb's copy has only in-frame clones and leaves some out. The sample yields 200,000 to 300,000 clones, around 80% seen once. Specimen: peripheral blood. These receptors were collected from a man aged 40-49 years who had recovered from COVID-19.

The chain is built from TRBV5-4 and TRBJ2-7; 7 bases fit TRBD2. V lost 0 bases and J lost 5; bases outside the gene matches: 14. Germline values: CDR1 SGHNT, CDR2 YYREEE (reference sequence). The CDR3 has 17 amino acids. DNA of the CDR3: TGTGCCAGCAGCTTGGCCTCTGGGGGGGGGACTATAGACGAGCAGTACTTC. Protein sequence: CASSLASGGGTIDEQYF.

The chain has TRBV5-1 and TRBJ2-7; no definite D call. V was trimmed by 5 bases and J by 1 base, leaving 7 bases between them. This CDR3 spans 12 amino acids. Germline assignment: CDR1 SGHRS and CDR2 YFSETQ. Here the CDR3 reads CASSPRSYEQYF. The CDR3, as DNA: TGCGCCAGCAGTCCTAGGTCCTACGAGCAGTACTTC.

V and J are TRBV3-1 (or the pseudogene TRBV3-2) and TRBJ1-2, with TRBD1 as a possible D gene (5 bases). Germline V gives CDR1 LGHDT, CDR2 YNNKEL (reference sequence). The CDR3 loop spans 16 amino acids. The V end was cut by 0 bases, the J end by 3 bases, with 14 bases between. The CDR3 protein is CASSQDLWQGDYGYTF. CDR3 coding DNA: TGTGCCAGCAGCCAAGATCTTTGGCAGGGTGACTATGGCTACACCTTC.

The V and J genes are TRBV2 and TRBJ2-2; 12 nucleotides agree with TRBD1. The V gene end was trimmed by 6 bases and the J gene end by 5 bases; junction bases not matched to a gene: 16. This CDR3 contains 19 residues. The germline gives CDR1 SNHLY, CDR2 FYNNEI. CDR3: CASRQNPGTGGAGTGELFF. CDR3 nucleotides: TGTGCCAGCAGGCAAAACCCCGGGACAGGGGGCGCCGGGACCGGGGAGCTGTTTTTT.

The chain joins TRBV9 to TRBJ2-3; D gene unclear. With 1 base removed from V and 2 bases from J, the gap between germline ends came to 5 bases. This CDR3 is 13 amino acids long. CDR1 is SGDLS and CDR2 is YYNGEE in the germline V gene. Written as DNA, the CDR3 is TGTGCCAGCAGCGTAACAGCCACAGATACGCAGTATTTT. Protein: CASSVTATDTQYF.

The chain carries TRBV12-3 or TRBV12-4 and TRBJ1-3; D gene unclear. The CDR3 sequence is 12 residues long. The V and J ends lost 4 bases and 9 bases respectively, with 10 bases between them. The CDR3 DNA reads as TGTGCCAGCAGTTCCATCTCGGGCACCATATATTTT. Protein product: CASSSISGTIYF.

The V and J genes are TRBV10-3 and TRBJ2-1, with D hard to call. The CDR3 length is 11 residues. Per germline, CDR1 ENHRY and CDR2 SYGVKD. Trimming stripped 7 bases from V and 12 bases from J, with 13 bases between. In DNA, the CDR3 is TGTGCCATCAACCGGCCCCCGGGGCAGTTCTTC. This encodes CAINRPPGQFF.

DNA for the CDR3: TGTGCCAGCAGTCTCCGGTATACTAATGAAAAACTGTTTTTT. Residues: CASSLRYTNEKLFF. The genes are TRBV6-5 and TRBJ1-4; D remains ambiguous. This CDR3 region has 14 residues. V lost 5 bases to trimming and J lost 2 bases, with 9 bases between them. CDR1 MNHEY and CDR2 SVGAGI come from the germline V gene.